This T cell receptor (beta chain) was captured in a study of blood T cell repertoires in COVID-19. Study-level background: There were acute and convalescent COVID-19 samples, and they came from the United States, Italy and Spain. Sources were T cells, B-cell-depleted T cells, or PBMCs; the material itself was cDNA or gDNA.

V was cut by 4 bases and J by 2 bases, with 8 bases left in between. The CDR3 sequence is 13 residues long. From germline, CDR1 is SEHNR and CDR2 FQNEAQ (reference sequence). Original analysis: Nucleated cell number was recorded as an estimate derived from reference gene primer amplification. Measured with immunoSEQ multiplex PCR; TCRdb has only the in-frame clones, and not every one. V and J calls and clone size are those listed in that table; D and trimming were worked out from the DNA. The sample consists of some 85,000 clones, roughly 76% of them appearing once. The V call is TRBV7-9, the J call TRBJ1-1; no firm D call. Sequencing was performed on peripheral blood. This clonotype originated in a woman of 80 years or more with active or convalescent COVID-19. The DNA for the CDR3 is TGTGCCAGCAGCTCATGGAGAAACACTGAAGCTTTCTTT. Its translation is CASSSWRNTEAFF.